Detailed here is one T cell receptor beta chain. What it binds is not known. There are 15 residues in the CDR3. Germline CDR1 is SGHTA and CDR2 is FQGNSA. Trimming took 5 bases from V and 5 from J, leaving 13 bases between them. Only in-frame clones appear in the TCRdb table, and some are missing; sequencing was by immunoSEQ multiplex PCR. The repertoire consists of about 12,000 clones, with 80% to 85% occurring once and the leading ten covering around 9.9%. Specified time point: neoterminal ileum biopsy at postoperative endoscopy, about 6 months after surgery. These data are taken from a study of T cell repertoires in ileal Crohn's disease. Study results and caveats: The median delay to postoperative endoscopy was 6.9 months.

This chain connects TRBV7-2 to TRBJ1-6; D remains unclear. Sequencing input: ileal tissue. The source is an adult with Crohn's disease. DNA for the CDR3: TGTGCCAGCAGCCGGCTGGGCAGGAATAATTCACCCCTCCACTTT. Encoded protein: CASSRLGRNNSPLHF.